This TCR beta chain was obtained from a study of early T cells in non-severe SARS-CoV-2 infection. For the study at large: Sequencing targeted bulk RNA from unsorted whole blood, leaving chains unpaired.

The trim removed 5 bases at V and 10 bases at J, leaving 7 bases unmatched. CDR1 is SGHAT and CDR2 is FQNNGV in the germline V gene. This CDR3 is built from 13 residues. MiXCR, run by TCRdb on the 5' RACE reads, gives a single entry per CDR3 protein. The sample has some 100,000 distinct CDR3 sequences; over 12% are singletons. Sequenced: whole blood. The receptor's source is an adult who was a healthcare worker with PCR-confirmed SARS-CoV-2 infection or an uninfected control (not recorded which). The J gene is TRBJ2-1, the V gene TRBV11-2, with 8 bases identical to TRBD1. The CDR3 DNA follows: TGTGCCAGCAGCCACCGGACAGGGATCGAGCAGTTCTTC. Amino acid sequence: CASSHRTGIEQFF.